The 13 T cell receptor beta chains below all came from one sample that was sequenced in a study of response to subunit inactivated influenza vaccine. TCRdb recomputed calls from the RT-PCR reads with MiXCR, one row per CDR3 protein. The sample shows a few hundred thousand distinct CDR3 sequences, around 15% of them seen only once. Sequencing was performed on PBMCs from blood, taken approximately 13 days after vaccination. The origin of the receptors is a man aged 45-60 years who received an inactivated influenza vaccine.

This clonotype has a handful of counts. The rearrangement joins TRBV3-1 to TRBJ2-5; TRBD1 might be the D (6 bases). V was trimmed by 0 bases and J by 9 bases, leaving 17 bases between them. This CDR3 has 15 amino acids. Looked up from germline, CDR1 is LGHDT and CDR2 is YNNKEL (reference sequence). CDR3 amino acids: CASSQDTGSLRAQYF. CDR3 in DNA: TGTGCCAGCAGCCAAGATACAGGGTCTTTAAGAGCCCAGTACTTC.

This clonotype was observed many times. The V and J genes are TRBV7-9 and TRBJ2-1; 8 bases fit TRBD2. CDR3 length equals 13 residues. V shed 8 bases and J 14 bases; nucleotides not matched to a gene: 14. Germline V gene data show CDR1 as SEHNR and CDR2 as FQNEAQ (reference sequence). The DNA of the CDR3 is TGTGCCAGCTCTTTCTCAGCGGGAGACACTGAGTTCTTC. Translating it yields CASSFSAGDTEFF. Full variable domain (remainder filled in from reference TRBV7-9 and TRBJ2-1): DTGVSQNPRHKITKRGQNVTFRCDPISEHNRLYWYRQTLGQGPEFLTYFQNEAQLEKSRLLSDRFSAERPKGSFSTLEIQRTEQGDSAMYLCASSFSAGDTEFFGPGTRLTVL.

Many counts were recorded for this clonotype. This chain joins TRBV12-3 or TRBV12-4 and TRBJ2-7, with 11 bases lining up with TRBD1. V lost 5 bases and J lost 2; bases outside the gene matches: 8. This CDR3 contains 16 residues. The CDR3 region has the DNA TGTGCCAGCAGTACCGCCGGGACAGGGGGAACCTACGAGCAGTACTTC. Encoded protein: CASSTAGTGGTYEQYF.

The chain employs TRBV11-2 and TRBJ2-2; 13 bases are a match to TRBD2. V lost 5 bases, J lost 5 bases, and 5 bases stayed unmatched. In germline, CDR1 is SGHAT, CDR2 FQNNGV. The CDR3 contains 16 residues. The CDR3 sequence: CASSITSGRDTGELFF. CDR3 in DNA: TGTGCCAGCAGCATTACTAGCGGGAGGGATACCGGGGAGCTGTTTTTT.

This clonotype occurred a few times. This rearrangement joins TRBV20-1 to TRBJ2-1; no clear D gene. Per germline, CDR1 DFQATT and CDR2 SNEGSKA (reference sequence). The CDR3 extends over 14 amino acids. Trimming removed 4 bases at V and 0 bases at J, with 10 bases between. CDR3 DNA sequence: TGCAGTGCTAACCTCATCAGCTCCTACAATGAGCAGTTCTTC. Its protein is CSANLISSYNEQFF.

V and J are TRBV6-2 or TRBV6-3 and TRBJ2-1, with D possibly TRBD2 on 5 matching bases. V gave up 6 bases and J gave up 9 bases, with 12 bases separating them. Germline V CDR1 and CDR2: MNHEY, SVGEGT. The CDR3 spans 12 residues. The CDR3 sequence is CASRDGLSEQFF. The CDR3 DNA follows: TGTGCCAGCAGGGACGGACTTAGTGAGCAGTTCTTC.

J is TRBJ1-4 and V is TRBV4-2; D call uncertain. V was cut by 4 bases and J by 8 bases, with 11 bases left in between. Germline V gene sequence: CDR1 LGHNA, CDR2 YNFKEQ. The CDR3 extends over 13 amino acids. CDR3 nucleotide sequence: TGTGCCAGCAGCCCGAGGACTGGAGAAAAACTGTTTTTT. This encodes CASSPRTGEKLFF.

There are many counts of this clonotype. The chain combines TRBV12-3 or TRBV12-4 with TRBJ2-1, with TRBD1 matching 10 bases. The CDR3 sequence is 15 residues long. V lost 3 bases to trimming and J lost 6 bases; unmatched junction nucleotides: 5. The CDR3 loop reads CASSFRDRGRNEQFF. CDR3 sequence (DNA): TGTGCCAGCAGTTTCCGGGACAGGGGACGCAATGAGCAGTTCTTC.

The chain has TRBV11-2 and TRBJ1-3; D is uncertain. Trimming pared 0 bases from V and 0 bases from J, leaving 6 bases between. CDR1 is SGHAT, CDR2 FQNNGV, per germline. The CDR3 contains 15 residues. The CDR3 is CASSLDVVSGNTIYF. As DNA, the CDR3 is TGTGCCAGCAGCTTAGATGTAGTCTCTGGAAACACCATATATTTT.

This clonotype was counted a few times. The chain links TRBV20-1 to TRBJ2-4; D is undetermined. The germline V gene encodes CDR1 DFQATT and CDR2 SNEGSKA (reference sequence). V lost 1 base to trimming and J lost 4 bases, with 11 bases between them. The CDR3 has 14 amino acids. The CDR3 DNA is TGCAGTGCTAGAGCCGTTGGCGGAAAAAACATTCAGTACTTC. Translated: CSARAVGGKNIQYF.

The sample holds many counts of this clonotype. This chain uses TRBV7-2 with TRBJ1-1, with D unresolved. The CDR3 contains 15 residues. V was pared by 5 bases and J by 2 bases, with 15 bases between. Germline V gene data show CDR1 as SGHTA and CDR2 as FQGNSA. Here the CDR3 reads CASSRSRRTNTEAFF. Here the CDR3 DNA reads TGTGCCAGCAGCCGAAGTAGACGGACCAACACTGAAGCTTTCTTT. Full variable domain (outside the CDR3, taken from reference TRBV7-2 and TRBJ1-1): GAGVSQSPSNKVTEKGKDVELRCDPISGHTALYWYRQSLGQGLEFLIYFQGNSAPDKSGLPSDRFSAERTGGSVSTLTIQRTQQEDSAVYLCASSRSRRTNTEAFFGQGTRLTVV.

The table lists this clonotype with a few counts. The chain uses TRBV20-1 and TRBJ1-4; D gene unclear. The CDR3 is 14 amino acids. V was shortened by 3 bases and J by 4 bases, with 12 bases between the two germline ends. CDR1 and CDR2 from the germline V gene are DFQATT and SNEGSKA (reference sequence). CDR3 residues: CSAREGSHNEKLFF. The CDR3 nucleotides are TGCAGTGCTAGGGAAGGGAGCCATAATGAAAAACTGTTTTTT.

To note about this clonotype: No conserved phenylalanine or tryptophan ends this CDR3, so it is likely a read error. This chain uses TRBV25-1 with TRBJ2-7; TRBD1 aligns across 8 bases. In germline, CDR1 is MGHDK, CDR2 SYGVNS. Losses at the gene ends were 1 base for V and 6 bases for J; bases not matched to a gene: 5. The CDR3 length is 14 residues. The CDR3 sequence is CASSESWTGIEQYL. CDR3 nucleotides: TGTGCCAGCAGTGAATCCTGGACAGGGATCGAGCAGTACCTC.